Listed below are T cell receptor beta chains from one sample, sequenced in a study of cytomegalovirus exposure and HLA in healthy donors. Profiled with immunoSEQ multiplex PCR; TCRdb holds only in-frame clones, not every one. The listing contains 150,000 or so clones. What was sequenced was PBMCs. The source is a woman aged 55-69 years in good health and CMV-seronegative. Each CDR3 is given with its conserved first and last residue. The order of the fields is CDR3 DNA, CDR3 protein, D gene, J gene, V gene. D genes are given only for firm matches.

cdr3_nt: TGTGCCAGCTCACCGGTGGCCGGGGTCGAGTTCGAGCAGTACTTC
cdr3_aa: CASSPVAGVEFEQYF
d_call: NA
j_call: TRBJ2-7
v_call: TRBV18

cdr3_nt: TGCAGCGTTGCGGCGGAGAACTACGAGCAGTACTTC
cdr3_aa: CSVAAENYEQYF
d_call: NA
j_call: TRBJ2-7
v_call: TRBV29-1

cdr3_nt: TGCGCCAGCAGCCAAGAGTATCAGGGCACCAGCAATCAGCCCCAGCATTTT
cdr3_aa: CASSQEYQGTSNQPQHF
d_call: NA
j_call: TRBJ1-5
v_call: TRBV4-3

cdr3_nt: TGCGCCAGCAGCCAAGAACCAACTAGCGGGAGGGGGTTGGAGACCCAGTACTTC
cdr3_aa: CASSQEPTSGRGLETQYF
d_call: TRBD2
j_call: TRBJ2-5
v_call: TRBV4-1

cdr3_nt: TGCGCCAGCAGCCCACGGACAGGGGCCTTCTCTGGAAACACCATATATTTT
cdr3_aa: CASSPRTGAFSGNTIYF
d_call: TRBD1
j_call: TRBJ1-3
v_call: TRBV5-1

cdr3_nt: TGCGCCAGCAGTAGGACTAGCGGGGGGGGTTACAATGAGCAGTTCTTC
cdr3_aa: CASSRTSGGGYNEQFF
d_call: TRBD2
j_call: TRBJ2-1
v_call: TRBV5-1

cdr3_nt: TGTGCCAGCAGCCCGGGGGGGACTAGCGGGGACAATGAGCAGTTCTTC
cdr3_aa: CASSPGGTSGDNEQFF
d_call: TRBD2
j_call: TRBJ2-1
v_call: TRBV13

cdr3_nt: TGTGCCAGCAGGAAGCAGGATAGGAGGATCTATGGCTACACCTTC
cdr3_aa: CASRKQDRRIYGYTF
d_call: NA
j_call: TRBJ1-2
v_call: TRBV7-7

cdr3_nt: TGCAGCGTTGAACCCGGAGGCACCGGGGAGCTGTTTTTT
cdr3_aa: CSVEPGGTGELFF
d_call: NA
j_call: TRBJ2-2
v_call: TRBV29-1

cdr3_nt: TGTGCCAGCCCTAGCGTCAACACCGGGGAGCTGTTTTTT
cdr3_aa: CASPSVNTGELFF
d_call: NA
j_call: TRBJ2-2
v_call: TRBV19

cdr3_nt: TGTGCCAGCAGCATATCCCGAGAGAACACTGAAGCTTTCTTT
cdr3_aa: CASSISRENTEAFF
d_call: NA
j_call: TRBJ1-1
v_call: TRBV9

cdr3_nt: TGTGCCAGCTCACCGGGGGCCGTTGGCTATGGCTACACCTTC
cdr3_aa: CASSPGAVGYGYTF
d_call: NA
j_call: TRBJ1-2
v_call: TRBV18

cdr3_nt: TGTGCCAGCGGGCCGTACAATGAGCAGTTCTTC
cdr3_aa: CASGPYNEQFF
d_call: NA
j_call: TRBJ2-1
v_call: TRBV2

cdr3_nt: TGCGCCAGCAGCTTGGGACTAGTTGGTTACAATGAGCAGTTCTTC
cdr3_aa: CASSLGLVGYNEQFF
d_call: NA
j_call: TRBJ2-1
v_call: TRBV5-1

cdr3_nt: TGTGCCAGCACTCAAGACGGAAGGGGCGGCACTGAAGCTTTCTTT
cdr3_aa: CASTQDGRGGTEAFF
d_call: NA
j_call: TRBJ1-1
v_call: TRBV2

cdr3_nt: TGTGCCAGCAGTTCTCGGACAGGAAGGGGCGGGGAGCTGTTTTTT
cdr3_aa: CASSSRTGRGGELFF
d_call: TRBD1
j_call: TRBJ2-2
v_call: TRBV7-3

cdr3_nt: TGTGCTAGTGGTTTGGTTACAGGGGTAGCTCAGCCCCAGCATTTT
cdr3_aa: CASGLVTGVAQPQHF
d_call: TRBD1
j_call: TRBJ1-5
v_call: TRBV12-5

cdr3_nt: TGTGCCAGCAGCCCAGGCAACACTGAAGCTTTCTTT
cdr3_aa: CASSPGNTEAFF
d_call: NA
j_call: TRBJ1-1
v_call: TRBV5-4

cdr3_nt: TGCAGCGCCGGGTCAAACTACGAGCAGTACTTC
cdr3_aa: CSAGSNYEQYF
d_call: NA
j_call: TRBJ2-7
v_call: TRBV29-1

cdr3_nt: TGTGCCAGCAGTTACTCGACAGCCTCCTACAATGAGCAGTTCTTC
cdr3_aa: CASSYSTASYNEQFF
d_call: NA
j_call: TRBJ2-1
v_call: TRBV6-6

cdr3_nt: TGTGCCAGCAGTTTAAGTGGCAGGGGGGCCTACGAGCAGTACTTC
cdr3_aa: CASSLSGRGAYEQYF
d_call: NA
j_call: TRBJ2-7
v_call: TRBV27

cdr3_nt: TGTGCCAGCAGCCCTAGCCGCCTAAATAACTATGGCTACACCTTC
cdr3_aa: CASSPSRLNNYGYTF
d_call: NA
j_call: TRBJ1-2
v_call: TRBV11-2